One sample yielded the 9 T cell receptor beta chains listed below, sequenced in a study of T cells expressing NK-cell markers. Using the 5' RACE reads, TCRdb records one entry per CDR3 protein without DNA. The sample table includes 200,000 to 300,000 distinct CDR3 sequences. Source material: blood T cells: a sorted CD56 or NKG2C T cell subset, CD4+ or CD8+ T cells, or bulk PBMC T cells (not recorded which). These receptors originate from a man in his late teens or twenties in good health.

This chain connects TRBV28 to TRBJ2-7. The V gene's germline CDR1 is MDHEN and CDR2 SYDVKM. The CDR3 extends over 12 amino acids. The chain's CDR3 is CASSSVVEEQYF.

The J gene is TRBJ2-3, the V gene TRBV3-1; the D call from TCRdb, TRBD1, cannot be confirmed without DNA. Germline assignment: CDR1 LGHDT and CDR2 YNNKEL (reference sequence). This CDR3 is 15 amino acids long. The CDR3 reads CASSPRTGVIDTQYF.

The J gene is TRBJ2-7, the V gene TRBV9; absent DNA, TCRdb's TRBD2 call cannot be checked. Germline V CDR1 and CDR2: SGDLS, YYNGEE. The CDR3 is made up of 17 amino acids. The CDR3 spells CASSPGLAGVLSYEQYF.

This sequence joins TRBV24-1 and TRBJ1-2; TCRdb returns TRBD1, unconfirmable since there is no DNA. From germline, CDR1 is KGHDR and CDR2 SFDVKD. The CDR3 is made up of 12 amino acids. The CDR3 protein is CATSAGLYGYTF.

V is TRBV6-1 and J is TRBJ1-1; TCRdb outputs TRBD1, but without DNA this stays unchecked. Germline V gene sequence: CDR1 MNHNS, CDR2 SASEGT. This CDR3 contains 15 residues. The chain's CDR3 is CASRERTDMNTEAFF.

The V and J genes are TRBV6-1 and TRBJ1-5. The CDR3 is made up of 13 amino acids. From germline, CDR1 is MNHNS and CDR2 SASEGT. The CDR3 spells CATRRDSNQPQHF.

The rearrangement uses TRBV11-1 and TRBJ1-1; TCRdb's D call, TRBD1, is unchecked because there is no DNA. Germline CDR1 SGHAT, CDR2 FQDESV (reference sequence). CDR3 length: 16 amino acids. CDR3 sequence reads: CASSPSWTGLNTEAFF.

The chain employs TRBV4-1 and TRBJ2-7; TCRdb designates TRBD1, a call that cannot be tested without DNA. Germline V gene sequence: CDR1 MGHRA, CDR2 YSYEKL. The CDR3 covers 16 residues. The CDR3 spells CASSHPRRDSRGEQYF.

V is TRBV5-1 and J is TRBJ2-7; there is no DNA to check the TCRdb D call of TRBD2. CDR1 is SGHRS, CDR2 YFSETQ, per germline. The CDR3 consists of 15 residues. The CDR3: CASRVELGGGDEQYF.